This T cell receptor (beta chain) appears in the sequencing data of a study of response to subunit inactivated influenza vaccine. The study's findings and limits: Researchers suggested that each seasonal influenza vaccination recruits few new T cells.

TCRdb reanalysed the RT-PCR reads using MiXCR and keeps one entry per CDR3 protein. The sample shows fewer than 800,000 distinct CDR3 sequences, more than 15% of them seen only once. Notes on this clonotype: The target antigen is unknown.

Germline loops: CDR1 LGHDT, CDR2 YNNKEL (reference sequence). The CDR3 totals 13 residues. V was shortened by 4 bases and J by 7 bases, with 10 bases between the two germline ends. Here the sequenced sample was PBMCs from blood, taken 11 to 12 days after vaccination. This clonotype was obtained from a man aged 45-65 years who received an inactivated influenza vaccine. The V gene is TRBV3-1, the J gene TRBJ2-2, with TRBD1 as a possible D gene (6 bases). The CDR3 bases are TGTGCCAGCAGCCGGCTACAGGGCGGGGAGCTGTTTTTT. It specifies CASSRLQGGELFF.